This T cell receptor beta chain is drawn from a study of blood T cell repertoires in COVID-19. This clone was observed once. As processed by the authors: Reference gene primer amplification gave estimated nucleated cell counts. Assay: immunoSEQ multiplex PCR; the TCRdb copy retains only in-frame clones and omits some. The D gene and trimming were derived from the DNA, and the V and J assignments and clone size from that table. Of under 170,000 clones listed, 65% to 90% are singletons. Sequenced sample: peripheral blood. This clonotype was sampled from a man between 65 and 79 years old with acute or convalescent COVID-19.

The CDR3 region has the DNA TGTGCCAGCAGTTATTACGGGAGAGGGGCGGATGAGCAGTTCTTC. Translated: CASSYYGRGADEQFF. The gene calls are TRBV6-2 or TRBV6-3 and TRBJ2-1; D is perhaps TRBD2 (6 bases). V shed 3 bases and J shed 8 bases, with 17 bases lying between them. The CDR3 sequence is 15 residues long. Germline lookup yields CDR1 MNHEY and CDR2 SVGEGT.